This T cell receptor beta chain was sequenced during a study of vaccination and CD4 T cells after COVID-19. For the study at large: Recovered patients in the cohort numbered six men and four women, two of them Hispanic. A median of approximately 100 days (range 35 to 161) separated diagnosis from post-COVID sampling.

Germline V gene sequence: CDR1 MNHEY, CDR2 SVGEGT. The CDR3 has 14 residues. Trimming took 6 bases from V and 2 from J, leaving 14 bases between them. Treatment in this sample: roughly ten-day PBMC culture with coronavirus spike peptide pools or control peptides (ViraFEST assay). Both day 3 and day 7 involved replacing half of the medium with fresh IL-2 medium. The Oncomine TCR Beta short-read assay sequenced DNA from cultured CD4+ T cells. Investigators isolated genomic DNA from cultured CD4+ T cells. TCRdb re-called the PCR reads with MiXCR, one entry per CDR3 protein. This sample carries almost 6,500 distinct CDR3 sequences, roughly 71% of them seen once, and the ten largest clones take approximately 18%. Concerning this clonotype: Antigen unknown.

This chain links TRBV6-2 or TRBV6-3 with TRBJ2-7; the D gene is possibly TRBD1 (5 bases). The sequenced sample was CD4+ T cells from blood, cultured in vitro. The clonotype originates from a human donor who had recovered from COVID-19. CDR3 DNA: TGTGCCAGCAGAGGGGCGCAGGCCCCCTACGAGCAGTACTTC. Translation gives CASRGAQAPYEQYF.